The 6 T cell receptor beta chains presented below share a single source sample, sequenced in a study of blood T cell repertoires in COVID-19. Measured with immunoSEQ multiplex PCR; TCRdb has only the in-frame clones, and not every one. The top ten clones hold 2.1% of a sample with 100,000 to 150,000 clones, 80% to 95% of them seen once. The sequenced sample was peripheral blood. These receptor sequences come from a man in his fifties or sixties with COVID-19, enrolled during active disease.

Notes on this clone: At one boundary the junction diverges from the germline segment, which might be a read error. This chain joins TRBV28 and TRBJ1-5; 8 bases fit TRBD1. This CDR3 has 17 residues. CDR1 MDHEN and CDR2 SYDVKM come from the germline V gene. CDR3 DNA: TGTGCCAGCAGTCTATGGGGACAGGTTGATAGCAATCAGCCCCAGCATTTT. Translated, it gives CASSLWGQVDSNQPQHF.

The chain employs TRBV7-2 and TRBJ1-1; maybe TRBD1 (6 bases). V lost 5 bases, J lost 0 bases, and 10 bases lay in between. Germline CDR1 is SGHTA and CDR2 is FQGNSA. The CDR3 totals 14 residues. CDR3 bases: TGTGCCAGCAGCCGGACAGCTGTGAACACTGAAGCTTTCTTT. Amino acids: CASSRTAVNTEAFF.

This rearrangement joins TRBV4-3 to TRBJ1-3; D might be TRBD1 (6 bases). Germline V lookup: CDR1 LGHNA, CDR2 YSLEER. The V end lost 2 bases, the J end lost 8 bases, and 16 bases lay between the germline ends. The length of the CDR3 is 15 residues. Here the CDR3 reads CASSQLGQASDTIYF. In nucleotides, the CDR3 is TGCGCCAGCAGCCAACTGGGACAAGCCAGTGACACCATATATTTT.

This chain links TRBV4-2 with TRBJ2-7; D may be TRBD1 (6 bases). The CDR3 covers 16 residues. Trimming stripped 1 base from V and 3 bases from J, with 16 bases between. Germline V gives CDR1 LGHNA, CDR2 YNFKEQ. The CDR3 region is CASSQATGAQIYEQYF. The CDR3 nucleotides read TGTGCCAGCAGCCAAGCGACAGGAGCCCAAATCTACGAGCAGTACTTC.

For the CDR3, the DNA is TGTGCCAGCAGCGCCTCTCAGGTCTCCTACGAGCAGTACGTC. Its protein product is CASSASQVSYEQYV. The chain carries TRBV7-8 and TRBJ2-7; D gene ambiguous. From germline, CDR1 is SGHVS and CDR2 FQNEAQ. Trimming pared 5 bases from V and 0 bases from J, leaving 11 bases between. This CDR3 region has 14 residues.

This sequence joins TRBV5-6 and TRBJ1-4, with D uncertain. In germline, CDR1 is SGHDT, CDR2 YYEEEE. The CDR3 consists of 15 residues. Deletions cut 4 bases from V and 1 base from J, with 11 bases between. The CDR3 DNA reads TGTGCCAGCAGCCCCTACGGCGGAACTAATGAAAAACTGTTTTTT. Its protein is CASSPYGGTNEKLFF.